The next 21 T cell receptor beta chains were all read from a single sample in a study of T cell responses to AZD1222 COVID-19 vaccine. TCRdb keeps only in-frame clones here, not all; method: immunoSEQ multiplex PCR. The sample has more than 75,000 clones, 88% seen once. Sequencing was performed on peripheral blood, taken 28 days after the second AZD1222 dose. The receptors stem from an adult who received the AZD1222 COVID-19 vaccine.

This clone has a handful of counts. The chain joins TRBV28 to TRBJ1-5; unclear D gene. The CDR3 sequence is 13 residues long. Germline V gives CDR1 MDHEN, CDR2 SYDVKM. With 5 bases removed from V and 13 bases from J, the gap between germline ends came to 18 bases. CDR3 nucleotides: TGTGCCAGCAGTCCTAGTTCGTTACCAGCACAGCATTTT. Protein sequence: CASSPSSLPAQHF.

The genes are TRBV12-5 and TRBJ1-5; the match to TRBD1 covers 7 bases. Germline V gives CDR1 LGHNT, CDR2 FRNRAP. The CDR3 contains 18 residues. V lost 1 base and J lost 3; bases outside the gene matches: 12. The CDR3 bases are TGTGCTAGTGGTTTGGAGATTTCGAGGACAGGCTTCAATCAGCCCCAGCATTTT. Translation gives CASGLEISRTGFNQPQHF. Looking up the rest from reference TRBV12-5 and TRBJ1-5 gives the full variable domain: DARVTQTPRHKVTEMGQEVTMRCQPILGHNTVFWYRQTMMQGLELLAYFRNRAPLDDSGMPKDRFSAEMPDATLATLKIQPSEPRDSAVYFCASGLEISRTGFNQPQHFGDGTRLSIL.

This rearrangement joins TRBV6-5 to TRBJ2-2; 10 bases match TRBD2. The CDR3 consists of 15 residues. Germline V gene sequence: CDR1 MNHEY, CDR2 SVGAGI. V shed 6 bases and J 3 bases; nucleotides not matched to a gene: 4. The CDR3 coding sequence is TGTGCCAGCAGAGTAGCGGGAGGTCACACCGGGGAGCTGTTTTTT. It encodes CASRVAGGHTGELFF.

V is TRBV6-1 and J is TRBJ2-7; D ambiguous. Germline lookup yields CDR1 MNHNS and CDR2 SASEGT. This CDR3 has 15 amino acids. Trimming cost V 5 bases and J 2 bases, with 16 bases left between them. CDR3 loop: CASSTTGRRTYEQYF. The CDR3 DNA reads as TGTGCCAGCAGTACAACGGGTCGGAGAACCTACGAGCAGTACTTC.

The V gene is TRBV5-1, the J gene TRBJ1-5; 7 bases match TRBD1. The junction had 7 bases not matched to a gene; V was cut back by 4 bases and J by 6 bases. This CDR3 has 14 amino acids. Germline lookup yields CDR1 SGHRS and CDR2 YFSETQ. As DNA, the CDR3 is TGCGCCAGCAGCCCCGGGGAGGGGGCTCAGCCCCAGCATTTT. Protein sequence: CASSPGEGAQPQHF. The whole variable domain, remainder taken from reference TRBV5-1 and TRBJ1-5, is KAGVTQTPRYLIKTRGQQVTLSCSPISGHRSVSWYQQTPGQGLQFLFEYFSETQRNKGNFPGRFSGRQFSNSRSEMNVSTLELGDSALYLCASSPGEGAQPQHFGDGTRLSIL.

The chain links TRBV2 to TRBJ2-1; no definite D call. This CDR3 has 13 residues. The ends were cut back, 3 bases at V and 3 bases at J, with 6 bases in the middle. Germline CDR1 SNHLY, CDR2 FYNNEI. The chain's CDR3 is CASSEVGYNEQFF. CDR3 sequence (DNA): TGTGCCAGCAGTGAGGTGGGCTACAATGAGCAGTTCTTC. The complete variable domain, with remaining parts taken from reference TRBV2 and TRBJ2-1, reads EPEVTQTPSHQVTQMGQEVILRCVPISNHLYFYWYRQILGQKVEFLVSFYNNEISEKSEIFDDQFSVERPDGSNFTLKIRSTKLEDSAMYFCASSEVGYNEQFFGPGTRLTVL.

The chain carries TRBV14 and TRBJ2-1; TRBD2 aligns across 8 bases. The CDR3 consists of 17 residues. The germline CDR1 and CDR2 sequences are SGHDN and FVKESK. Germline trimming cut 0 bases from V and 7 bases from J; bases unmatched to any gene: 11. As DNA, the CDR3 is TGTGCCAGCAGCCAAGATCTGTCCAGCGGGAGACGAAATGAGCAGTTCTTC. Its protein product is CASSQDLSSGRRNEQFF.

In DNA, the CDR3 is TGTGCCAGCAGCTTAGGGAGTTATCGACTAGCGGTAGGGAATGAGCAGTTCTTC. It encodes CASSLGSYRLAVGNEQFF. The chain joins TRBV7-9 to TRBJ2-1; TRBD2 matches at 9 bases. There are 18 residues in the CDR3. The J segment lost 7 bases and the V segment lost 1 base, leaving 14 bases of the junction unmatched. Germline-derived CDR1 and CDR2 are SEHNR and FQNEAQ (reference sequence).

The chain has TRBV6-5 and TRBJ1-2; TRBD1 agrees at 7 bases. Germline assignment: CDR1 MNHEY and CDR2 SVGAGI. CDR3 length: 16 amino acids. With V trimmed by 0 bases and J by 4 bases, 8 bases remained unmatched. Here the CDR3 DNA reads TGTGCCAGCAGTTACTCGAAACTCCCAGGGGGCTATGGCTACACCTTC. Encoded protein: CASSYSKLPGGYGYTF.

The chain carries TRBV21-1 and TRBJ1-4; the table calls TRBD1, which could not be checked here. TRBV21-1 is flagged as a pseudogene. The CDR3 spans 16 residues. This CDR3 is CASSTRDRIFNEKLFF. The CDR3 region has the DNA TGTGCCAGCAGCACCCGGGACAGAATTTTTAATGAAAAACTGTTTTTT.

The gene calls are TRBV6-5 and TRBJ1-2; 8 nucleotides agree with TRBD1. CDR1 MNHEY and CDR2 SVGAGI come from the germline V gene. The trim removed 6 bases at V and 7 bases at J, leaving 7 bases unmatched. The CDR3 consists of 13 residues. CDR3 loop: CASSLTGGRGYTF. For the CDR3, the DNA is TGTGCCAGCAGCCTTACAGGGGGACGTGGCTACACCTTC.

The chain carries TRBV7-2 and TRBJ1-3; 8 bases align to TRBD1. Germline V gene data show CDR1 as SGHTA and CDR2 as FQGNSA. V lost 5 bases to trimming and J lost 4 bases; unmatched junction nucleotides: 7. CDR3 length: 15 amino acids. The CDR3 nucleotides are TGTGCCAGCAGCACTCAGGGGGCTCTCGGAAACACCATATATTTT. Its protein is CASSTQGALGNTIYF.

The V gene is TRBV5-1, the J gene TRBJ1-1; 9 bases match TRBD1. This CDR3 contains 16 residues. V lost 4 bases to trimming and J lost 1 base; unmatched junction nucleotides: 8. Germline V lookup: CDR1 SGHRS, CDR2 YFSETQ. The CDR3 coding sequence is TGCGCCAGCAGCACATACAGGGGGCCGGCGAACACTGAAGCTTTCTTT. As protein: CASSTYRGPANTEAFF.

The V gene is TRBV7-9, the J gene TRBJ2-7, with 10 bases aligning to TRBD2. After removal of 5 bases from V and 0 bases from J, the junction contained 10 bases not matched to a gene. The CDR3 sequence is 17 residues long. CDR1 and CDR2 (germline): SEHNR, FQNEAQ (reference sequence). CDR3 sequence reads: CASSPGASGSVSYEQYF. CDR3 DNA: TGTGCCAGCAGCCCTGGGGCTAGCGGGAGTGTCTCCTACGAGCAGTACTTC. Together with reference TRBV7-9 and TRBJ2-7, the CDR3 gives the full variable domain: DTGVSQNPRHKITKRGQNVTFRCDPISEHNRLYWYRQTLGQGPEFLTYFQNEAQLEKSRLLSDRFSAERPKGSFSTLEIQRTEQGDSAMYLCASSPGASGSVSYEQYFGPGTRLTVT.

V usage is TRBV7-9 and J usage is TRBJ1-2, with TRBD1 as a possible D gene (6 bases). Between the trimmed V and J ends, which lost 4 bases and 8 bases, there was a span of 11 bases. In germline, CDR1 is SEHNR, CDR2 FQNEAQ (reference sequence). There are 12 residues in the CDR3. The CDR3 DNA sequence: TGTGCCAGCAGCTACGGACAGCTCGGCTACACCTTC. Protein sequence: CASSYGQLGYTF.

The chain carries TRBV6-5 and TRBJ2-2, with D unresolved. The V end was cut by 1 base, the J end by 3 bases, with 6 bases between. The CDR3 has 14 amino acids. Germline CDR1 and CDR2: MNHEY and SVGAGI. The CDR3 protein is CASSYYTDTGELFF. The CDR3 region has the DNA TGTGCCAGCAGTTACTATACCGACACCGGGGAGCTGTTTTTT.

The chain carries TRBV7-8 and TRBJ1-5; D is perhaps TRBD1 (6 bases). The length of the CDR3 is 16 residues. V lost 6 bases and J 3 bases, leaving 18 bases between the germline ends. The germline CDR1 and CDR2 sequences are SGHVS and FQNEAQ. For the CDR3, the DNA is TGTGCCAGCAGGGGCGATAGGGGGTGGGACAATCAGCCCCAGCATTTT. This sequence encodes CASRGDRGWDNQPQHF.

The V gene is TRBV7-9, the J gene TRBJ2-3; D ambiguous. The CDR3 has 15 residues. In germline, CDR1 is SEHNR, CDR2 FQNEAQ (reference sequence). V shed 0 bases and J shed 1 base, with 8 bases lying between them. The CDR3 reads CASSLAPYGTDTQYF. CDR3 bases: TGTGCCAGCAGCTTAGCCCCCTACGGCACAGATACGCAGTATTTT. Using reference TRBV7-9 and TRBJ2-3 for the parts outside the CDR3, the full variable domain is DTGVSQNPRHKITKRGQNVTFRCDPISEHNRLYWYRQTLGQGPEFLTYFQNEAQLEKSRLLSDRFSAERPKGSFSTLEIQRTEQGDSAMYLCASSLAPYGTDTQYFGPGTRLTVL.

DNA of the CDR3: TGTGTCAGAAGCTCCGGGACTGAAGCTTTCTTT. Residues: CVRSSGTEAFF. The V and J genes are TRBV7-5 and TRBJ1-1. TRBV7-5 is shown as a pseudogene. There are 11 residues in the CDR3.

This clone has only a few counts. The chain combines TRBV5-1 with TRBJ1-1; D remains unclear. The CDR3 extends over 13 amino acids. V was cut by 1 base and J by 8 bases, with 12 bases left in between. From germline, CDR1 is SGHRS and CDR2 YFSETQ. Here the CDR3 DNA reads TGCGCCAGCAGCTTGTATCCGGGTCTAGAAGCTTTCTTT. This translates into CASSLYPGLEAFF. Together with reference TRBV5-1 and TRBJ1-1, the CDR3 gives the full variable domain: KAGVTQTPRYLIKTRGQQVTLSCSPISGHRSVSWYQQTPGQGLQFLFEYFSETQRNKGNFPGRFSGRQFSNSRSEMNVSTLELGDSALYLCASSLYPGLEAFFGQGTRLTVV.

This clone turned up a few times. This chain uses TRBV6-4 with TRBJ1-5; possible D gene TRBD1, 6 bases. The V gene's germline CDR1 is MRHNA and CDR2 SNTAGT. There are 18 residues in the CDR3. Trimming cost V 6 bases and J 0 bases, with 21 bases left between them. CDR3 in amino acids: CASSPTGPRDYSNQPQHF. The CDR3 DNA sequence: TGTGCCAGCAGCCCCACAGGGCCCCGTGACTATAGCAATCAGCCCCAGCATTTT.